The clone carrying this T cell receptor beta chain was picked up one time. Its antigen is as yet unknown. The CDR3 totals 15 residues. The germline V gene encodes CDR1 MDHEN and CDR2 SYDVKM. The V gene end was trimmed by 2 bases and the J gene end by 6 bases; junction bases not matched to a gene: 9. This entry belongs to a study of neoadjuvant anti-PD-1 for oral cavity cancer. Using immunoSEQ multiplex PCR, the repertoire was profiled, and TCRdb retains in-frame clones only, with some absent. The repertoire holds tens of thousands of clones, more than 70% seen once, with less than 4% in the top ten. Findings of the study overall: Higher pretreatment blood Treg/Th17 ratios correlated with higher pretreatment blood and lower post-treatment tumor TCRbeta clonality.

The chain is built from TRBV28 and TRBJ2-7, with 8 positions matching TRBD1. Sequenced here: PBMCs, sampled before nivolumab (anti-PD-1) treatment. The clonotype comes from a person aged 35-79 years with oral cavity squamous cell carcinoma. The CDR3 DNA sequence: TGTGCCAGCAGTTTAGTCGGCACAGGGGGTCGCGAGCAGTACTTC. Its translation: CASSLVGTGGREQYF.